The clone carrying this T cell receptor beta chain was seen just once. In patients chosen for sequencing, flow cytometry had shown CD8+CD57+ cell expansion. The data originate from a study of CD8+CD57+ T cells in acquired aplastic anemia. The V end lost 9 bases, the J end lost 5 bases, and 14 bases lay between the germline ends. Per the germline V gene, CDR1 is KGHDR and CDR2 is SFDVKD. The CDR3 is 13 amino acids. TCR beta VDJ and CDR3 were profiled, and genomic DNA was the template. MiXCR was run by TCRdb on the reads, yielding one entry per CDR3 protein. The sample shows about 120,000 distinct CDR3 sequences, almost 40% of them seen only once.

The sequenced sample consisted of sorted CD4+, CD8+, or CD8+CD57+ T cells (not recorded which) from PBMCs. The gene calls are TRBV24-1 and TRBJ2-3, with D hard to call. The sequence was obtained from a human donor with aplastic anemia. The CDR3 reads CATASGRLDTQYF. The CDR3 coding sequence is TGTGCCACCGCCTCCGGGCGGTTAGATACGCAGTATTTT.